This entry lists 6 T cell receptor beta chains sequenced from one sample in a study of blood T cell repertoires in COVID-19. Only in-frame clones appear in the TCRdb table, and some are missing; sequencing was by immunoSEQ multiplex PCR. The sample lists around 260,000 clones, around 86% occurring once. Specimen: peripheral blood. Receptor source: a human donor in a cohort sampled during active COVID-19.

The chain links TRBV2 to TRBJ2-3, with TRBD1 as a possible D gene (5 bases). V lost 5 bases, J lost 5 bases, and 8 bases lay in between. Germline loops: CDR1 SNHLY, CDR2 FYNNEI. The CDR3 length is 12 residues. CDR3 in amino acids: CASSIRGDTQYF. For the CDR3, the DNA is TGTGCCAGCAGTATAAGGGGAGATACGCAGTATTTT.

The chain couples TRBV6-6 to TRBJ2-7; tentatively, D is TRBD1 (6 bases). The CDR3 has 16 amino acids. Germline assignment: CDR1 MNHNY and CDR2 SVGAGI (reference sequence). Deletions cut 4 bases from V and 0 bases from J, with 16 bases between. CDR3 in amino acids: CASSSPDRRYSYEQYF. The CDR3 nucleotides are TGTGCCAGCAGTTCCCCTGACAGGAGGTACTCCTACGAGCAGTACTTC.

Comment on this clone: Other DNA variants within this sample encode the same CDR3. This rearrangement joins TRBV18 to TRBJ2-7; D possibly corresponds to TRBD1 (6 bases). Deletions cut 0 bases from V and 4 bases from J, with 7 bases between. In germline, CDR1 is KGHSH, CDR2 LQKENI. The CDR3 totals 13 residues. CDR3 DNA sequence: TGTGCCAGCTCACCACCGGGGGCTTACGAGCAGTACTTC. Its translation: CASSPPGAYEQYF.

The chain recombines TRBV7-9 with TRBJ2-1; 11 nucleotides match TRBD1. In germline, CDR1 is SEHNR, CDR2 FQNEAQ (reference sequence). CDR3 length equals 20 residues. The ends lost 5 bases at V and 6 bases at J; junction bases unmatched: 21. This chain's CDR3 is CASSIGTGGSGRMSSNEQFF. As DNA, the CDR3 is TGTGCCAGCAGCATCGGGACAGGGGGAAGCGGGAGGATGAGTAGCAATGAGCAGTTCTTC.

Written as DNA, the CDR3 is TGTGCCAGCAGTTCTCAGGGTAGCGGAGACTACGAGCAGTACTTC. As protein: CASSSQGSGDYEQYF. This chain connects TRBV28 to TRBJ2-7; a weak D match, TRBD2 (6 bases). Germline values: CDR1 MDHEN, CDR2 SYDVKM. There are 15 residues in the CDR3. The V end lost 4 bases, the J end lost 3 bases, and 16 bases lay between the germline ends.

The chain carries TRBV4-1 and TRBJ2-7, with TRBD1 as a possible D gene (5 bases). CDR1 and CDR2 from the germline V gene are MGHRA and YSYEKL. The CDR3 is made up of 15 amino acids. V lost 1 base and J 3 bases, leaving 13 bases between the germline ends. DNA of the CDR3: TGCGCCAGCAGCCAAGTCGGAGCTCAGGGCTACGAGCAGTACTTC. It yields the protein CASSQVGAQGYEQYF.